These 10 T cell receptor beta chains were all obtained from the same sample, sequenced in a study of CD8+ T cells in alopecia areata. Extracted RNA was reverse transcribed, and the resulting cDNA served as sequencing template. Sequencing used immunoSEQ multiplex PCR; TCRdb keeps in-frame clones, though not all of them. The sample yields fewer than 200,000 clones, 50% to 75% seen once. This specimen consisted of CD4+ T cells sorted from blood, obtained at week 0. The receptors stem from a human donor with alopecia areata.

The rearrangement uses TRBV25-1 and TRBJ2-7, with 9 bases that match TRBD2. Germline lookup yields CDR1 MGHDK and CDR2 SYGVNS. Trimming at V came to 6 bases and at J to 7 bases, leaving 13 bases not matched to a gene. The CDR3 extends over 15 amino acids. The CDR3 loop is CASSSSSGMNLEQYF. The CDR3 nucleotides read TGTGCCAGCAGCAGTTCTAGCGGGATGAACTTGGAGCAGTACTTC.

This clone has a handful of counts. The chain has TRBV2 and TRBJ1-5; D gene unclear. The length of the CDR3 is 15 residues. Trimming took 0 bases from V and 3 from J, leaving 9 bases between them. Germline CDR1 and CDR2: SNHLY and FYNNEI. The CDR3 sequence: CASSEARQPNQPQHF. The DNA for the CDR3 is TGTGCCAGCAGTGAAGCACGGCAGCCCAATCAGCCCCAGCATTTT.

The gene calls are TRBV7-8 and TRBJ1-5; D gene unclear. From germline, CDR1 is SGHVS and CDR2 FQNEAQ. The CDR3 extends over 13 amino acids. The V gene lost 2 bases and the J gene lost 5 bases, with 7 bases spanning the gap. The CDR3 sequence: CASSLSWDQPQHF. The CDR3 DNA sequence: TGTGCCAGCAGCTTAAGTTGGGATCAGCCCCAGCATTTT.

The genes are TRBV4-2 and TRBJ1-1; D uncertain. V lost 4 bases, J lost 2 bases, and 8 bases lay in between. Looked up from germline, CDR1 is LGHNA and CDR2 is YNFKEQ. The CDR3 consists of 13 residues. CDR3: CASSRQQNTEAFF. CDR3 in DNA: TGTGCCAGCAGCCGGCAACAAAACACTGAAGCTTTCTTT.

In its sample, this clone was seen a few times. V is TRBV6-5 and J is TRBJ2-5, with D possibly TRBD2 on 6 matching bases. The CDR3 consists of 15 residues. Germline CDR1 and CDR2: MNHEY and SVGAGI. V lost 6 bases to trimming and J lost 4 bases, with 18 bases between them. CDR3 in amino acids: CASRGAAGPGETQYF. In DNA form, the CDR3 reads TGTGCCAGCAGGGGAGCGGCGGGGCCGGGAGAGACCCAGTACTTC.

V usage is TRBV6-5 and J usage is TRBJ1-5, with a possible D match to TRBD1 (6 bases). The CDR3 contains 12 residues. Germline V gene lookup returns CDR1 MNHEY and CDR2 SVGAGI. Trimming cost V 7 bases and J 2 bases, with 6 bases left between them. CDR3 protein: CASKGGNQPQHF. Written as DNA, the CDR3 is TGTGCCAGCAAGGGGGGCAATCAGCCCCAGCATTTT.

The chain links TRBV29-1 to TRBJ1-5; 7 positions agree with TRBD1. J was trimmed by 7 bases and V by 8 bases; bases with no gene match: 11. The germline CDR1 and CDR2 sequences are SQVTM and ANQGSEA. The CDR3 contains 13 residues. The CDR3 reads CSRQGGAGQPQHF. Here the CDR3 DNA reads TGCAGCCGACAGGGAGGGGCGGGCCAGCCCCAGCATTTT.

The chain is built from TRBV4-1 and TRBJ2-5; D may match TRBD1 or TRBD2 (6 bases each). V dropped 0 bases and J dropped 4 bases, with 12 bases sitting between them. The CDR3 totals 15 residues. The germline gives CDR1 MGHRA, CDR2 YSYEKL. CDR3 bases: TGCGCCAGCAGCCAAGATCCGGGGGCCGGAGAGACCCAGTACTTC. Protein product: CASSQDPGAGETQYF.

This clone was observed a handful of times. The chain has TRBV30 and TRBJ2-1; the D is unclear. Germline V gene data show CDR1 as GTSNPN and CDR2 as SVGIG (reference sequence). Trimming took 3 bases from V and 10 from J, leaving 10 bases between them. The CDR3 is 11 amino acids. The CDR3 here is CAWSYQSEQFF. In DNA form, the CDR3 reads TGTGCCTGGAGCTACCAATCGGAGCAGTTCTTC.

Worth noting for this clone: A read error may account for a junction end that differs from germline. The gene calls are TRBV5-1 and TRBJ2-5; the D gene is possibly TRBD2 (5 bases). The germline gives CDR1 SGHRS, CDR2 YFSETQ. The CDR3 is 15 residues long. This chain's CDR3 is CASTLRVGRAETQYF. Written as DNA, the CDR3 is TGCGCCAGCACCTTGCGGGTAGGACGGGCGGAGACCCAGTACTTC.